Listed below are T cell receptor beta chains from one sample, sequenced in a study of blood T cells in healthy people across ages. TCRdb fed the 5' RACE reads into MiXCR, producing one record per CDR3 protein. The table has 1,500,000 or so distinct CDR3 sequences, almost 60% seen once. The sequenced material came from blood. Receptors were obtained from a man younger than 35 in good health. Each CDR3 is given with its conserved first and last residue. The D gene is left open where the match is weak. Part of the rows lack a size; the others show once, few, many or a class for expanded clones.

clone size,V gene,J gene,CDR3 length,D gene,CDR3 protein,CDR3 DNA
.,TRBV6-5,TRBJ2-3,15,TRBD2,CASSWKRGGLDTQYF,TGTGCCAGCAGTTGGAAACGGGGGGGCCTGGATACGCAGTATTTT
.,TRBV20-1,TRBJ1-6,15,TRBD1,CSARRAGTENSPLHF,TGCAGTGCCCGCCGCGCCGGGACAGAAAATTCACCCCTCCACTTT
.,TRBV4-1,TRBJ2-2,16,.,CASTRQGESSTGELFF,TGCGCCAGCACGAGGCAGGGAGAAAGTTCCACCGGGGAGCTGTTTTTT
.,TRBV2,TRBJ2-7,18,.,CASSEALTFTQGGYEQYF,TGTGCCAGCAGTGAAGCGCTTACGTTTACACAGGGTGGATACGAGCAGTACTTC
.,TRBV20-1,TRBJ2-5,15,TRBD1,CSASDDRVRQETQYF,TGCAGTGCTAGTGATGACAGGGTCCGACAAGAGACCCAGTACTTC
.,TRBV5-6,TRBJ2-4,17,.,CASSFGKMGLDKNIQYF,TGTGCCAGCAGCTTTGGGAAAATGGGTTTGGACAAAAACATTCAGTACTTC
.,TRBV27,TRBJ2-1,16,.,CASSPRGRRSPNEQFF,TGTGCCAGCAGTCCCCGCGGGCGGCGGAGTCCCAATGAGCAGTTCTTC
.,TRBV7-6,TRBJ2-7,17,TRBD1,CASSSRVAGGSSYEQYF,TGTGCCAGCAGCTCCCGAGTTGCAGGGGGTTCCTCCTACGAGCAGTACTTC
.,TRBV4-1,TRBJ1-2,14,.,CASSQQPAADGYTF,TGCGCCAGCAGCCAACAGCCGGCTGCGGATGGCTACACCTTC
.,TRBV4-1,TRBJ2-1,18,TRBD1,CASSQVILDRREGPEQFF,TGCGCCAGCAGCCAAGTTATTTTGGACAGGAGAGAGGGACCTGAGCAGTTCTTC
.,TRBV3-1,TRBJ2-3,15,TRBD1,CASSQGQQGTDTQYF,TGTGCCAGCAGCCAAGGGCAACAGGGGACAGATACGCAGTATTTT
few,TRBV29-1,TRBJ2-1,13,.,CSVVRDLLWEQFF,TGCAGCGTTGTTCGGGACTTGCTTTGGGAGCAGTTCTTC
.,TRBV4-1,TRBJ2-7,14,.,CASSQAVRPYEQYF,TGCGCCAGCAGCCAAGCGGTTAGGCCCTACGAGCAGTACTTC
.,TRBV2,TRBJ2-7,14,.,CASSDPRSPYEQYF,TGTGCCAGCAGTGATCCGCGGTCGCCCTACGAGCAGTACTTC
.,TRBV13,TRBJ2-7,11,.,CASSSGLWQYF,TGTGCCAGCAGCTCGGGACTTTGGCAGTACTTC
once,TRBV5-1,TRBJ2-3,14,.,CASSLAGPEDTQYF,TGCGCCAGCAGCTTGGCGGGCCCGGAGGATACGCAGTATTTT